The present T cell receptor beta chain was sequenced within a study of OX40 agonist ivuxolimab in advanced cancers. Study-level findings and limits: Expanded peripheral T-cell antigen specificity went undetermined.

A note on this clone: Its antigen is not known.

TCRdb's table, derived via immunoSEQ multiplex PCR, lists solely in-frame clones and lacks some. The sample holds approximately 99,000 clones, around 94% seen once. Germline V CDR1 and CDR2: LNHDA, SQIVND (reference sequence). The CDR3 contains 15 residues. Between the trimmed V and J ends, which lost 10 bases and 2 bases, there was a span of 21 bases. This receptor was identified in an adult with an advanced solid tumor such as melanoma, head and neck, liver or kidney cancer. Source: CD4+ or CD8+ T cells sorted from blood, taken in a trial of the OX40 agonist ivuxolimab. The V gene is TRBV19, the J gene TRBJ2-7; maybe TRBD2 (5 bases). The CDR3 bases are TGTGCCACTCAGGTCGGGGTAGGGAAAACCTACGAGCAGTACTTC. It encodes CATQVGVGKTYEQYF.